This T cell receptor (beta chain) was obtained from a study of blood T cell repertoires in COVID-19. Study context: Acute-phase and convalescent COVID-19 samples originated in the United States, Italy and Spain.

This clone was seen a few times. Enrollees, roughly 18 to 89 years old, lived in 24 US areas. Participants reported their clinical history, and cohort assignment relied on those reports. Per the germline V gene, CDR1 is SGHNT and CDR2 is YENEEA. The CDR3 has 13 amino acids. Unmatched junction bases numbered 8, after V lost 6 bases and J lost 7 bases. As processed by the authors: From reference gene primer amplification, estimates of nucleated cell counts were derived. Method: immunoSEQ multiplex PCR; TCRdb's copy keeps in-frame clones and lacks some. The V and J calls and clone size are taken from that table; D and trimming were inferred from the DNA. This sample has a few hundred thousand clones, with 86% found just once.

Sequenced material: PBMCs or T cells enriched from blood (not recorded which). The J gene is TRBJ2-7, the V gene TRBV11-3; 8 nucleotides align to TRBD2. This sequence originates from a middle-aged woman with acute COVID-19. The CDR3 loop reads CASSKMGLGEQYF. The CDR3 bases are TGTGCCAGCAGTAAGATGGGACTAGGGGAGCAGTACTTC.